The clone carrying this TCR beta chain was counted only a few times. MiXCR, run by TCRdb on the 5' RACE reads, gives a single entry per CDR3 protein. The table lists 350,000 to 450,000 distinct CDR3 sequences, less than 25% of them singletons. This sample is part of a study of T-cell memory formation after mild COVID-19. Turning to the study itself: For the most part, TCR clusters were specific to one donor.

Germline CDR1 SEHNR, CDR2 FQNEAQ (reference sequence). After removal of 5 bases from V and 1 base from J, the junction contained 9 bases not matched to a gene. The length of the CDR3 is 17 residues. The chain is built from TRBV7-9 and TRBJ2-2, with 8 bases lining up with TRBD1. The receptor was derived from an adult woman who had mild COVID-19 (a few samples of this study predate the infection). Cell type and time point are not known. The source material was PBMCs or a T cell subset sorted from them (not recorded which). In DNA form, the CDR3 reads TGTGCCAGCAGCCCGCAACCGGGACAGGAGAACACCGGGGAGCTGTTTTTT. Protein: CASSPQPGQENTGELFF.